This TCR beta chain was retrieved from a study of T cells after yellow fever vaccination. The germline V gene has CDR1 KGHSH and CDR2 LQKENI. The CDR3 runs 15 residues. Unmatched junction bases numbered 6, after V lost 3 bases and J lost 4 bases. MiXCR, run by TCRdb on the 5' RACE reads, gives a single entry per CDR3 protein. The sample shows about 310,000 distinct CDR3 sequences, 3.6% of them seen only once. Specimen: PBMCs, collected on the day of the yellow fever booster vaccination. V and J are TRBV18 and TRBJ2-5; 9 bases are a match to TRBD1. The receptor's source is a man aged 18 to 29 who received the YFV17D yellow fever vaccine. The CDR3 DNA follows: TGTGCCAGCTCACCTGGAGGACAGGGGCGAGAGACCCAGTACTTC. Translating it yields CASSPGGQGRETQYF.